The 19 T cell receptor beta chains below were found in one sample sequenced in a study of cytomegalovirus exposure and HLA in healthy donors. The PCR contained 60 Vbeta and 13 Jbeta primers. The protocol was immunoSEQ multiplex PCR, while the TCRdb copy is restricted to in-frame clones and leaves out a portion. The table lists tens of thousands of clones, less than 85% of them singletons. Material for sequencing was PBMCs. Receptors originate from a man aged 25 to 40 in good health and CMV-seropositive.

This clone was observed once. V and J are TRBV5-1 and TRBJ2-1, with 7 bases fitting TRBD1. The CDR3 totals 15 residues. Germline V gene data show CDR1 as SGHRS and CDR2 as YFSETQ. V dropped 0 bases and J dropped 2; count of bases not matched to a gene: 2. The CDR3 protein is CASSLEGGAYNEQFF. The DNA of the CDR3 is TGCGCCAGCAGCTTGGAAGGGGGCGCCTACAATGAGCAGTTCTTC.

This chain connects TRBV5-6 to TRBJ1-4; TRBD1 might be the D (6 bases). Trimming cost V 1 base and J 5 bases, with 15 bases left between them. This CDR3 has 16 amino acids. The germline gives CDR1 SGHDT, CDR2 YYEEEE. Written as DNA, the CDR3 is TGTGCCAGCAGCTTGCCGGCAAGGGGGTTAAATGAAAAACTGTTTTTT. It yields the protein CASSLPARGLNEKLFF.

V gene TRBV18 combines with J gene TRBJ2-7; 7 bases fit TRBD1. This CDR3 is 14 amino acids long. V gave up 2 bases and J gave up 0 bases; unmatched junction bases: 1. Germline V gene data show CDR1 as KGHSH and CDR2 as LQKENI. The CDR3 reads CASSPGTDSYEQYF. CDR3 DNA sequence: TGTGCCAGCTCACCAGGGACAGACTCCTACGAGCAGTACTTC.

The rearrangement uses TRBV5-6 and TRBJ2-2; unclear D gene. The CDR3 is 12 residues long. The V end lost 0 bases, the J end lost 7 bases, and 4 bases lay between the germline ends. Germline CDR1 and CDR2: SGHDT and YYEEEE. The CDR3 bases are TGTGCCAGCAGCTTGGCGGGCGGGGAGCTGTTTTTT. Protein product: CASSLAGGELFF.

This clone has more than one count but fewer than ten. The J gene is TRBJ1-2, the V gene TRBV7-9, with D possibly TRBD1 on 5 matching bases. The V end lost 5 bases, the J end lost 4 bases, and 11 bases lay between the germline ends. The CDR3 extends over 13 amino acids. Germline CDR1 reads SEHNR; CDR2 reads FQNEAQ (reference sequence). The CDR3 reads CASSPGLGYGYTF. DNA of the CDR3: TGTGCCAGCAGCCCGGGACTGGGCTATGGCTACACCTTC.

This chain joins TRBV5-4 and TRBJ1-1; TRBD1 aligns across 10 bases. J was trimmed by 11 bases and V by 0 bases; bases with no gene match: 7. CDR3 length: 14 residues. The germline V gene encodes CDR1 SGHNT and CDR2 YYREEE (reference sequence). CDR3 in DNA: TGTGCCAGCAGCTTGGGACAGGGGGCGTTGGGTGCTTTCTTT. Its protein product is CASSLGQGALGAFF.

The chain's CDR3 is CASSRQALGNQPQHF. CDR3 sequence (DNA): TGTGCCAGCAGCAGACAGGCCCTAGGTAATCAGCCCCAGCATTTT. V usage is TRBV5-6 and J usage is TRBJ1-5, with D maybe TRBD1 (6 bases). CDR1 and CDR2 (germline): SGHDT, YYEEEE. V was cut by 4 bases and J by 4 bases, with 15 bases left in between. The CDR3 runs to 15 residues.

This clone was detected only a few times. V usage is TRBV6-4 and J usage is TRBJ2-1; 9 nucleotides align to TRBD2. Per the germline V gene, CDR1 is MRHNA and CDR2 is SNTAGT. With 2 bases clipped from V and 6 bases from J, the junction kept 8 bases outside the gene matches. CDR3 length: 16 residues. CDR3 loop: CASSDIGGGAFNEQFF. In nucleotides, the CDR3 is TGTGCCAGCAGTGACATAGGCGGGGGGGCCTTCAATGAGCAGTTCTTC.

The chain uses TRBV6-5 and TRBJ2-5, with a weak D call TRBD2 (5 bases). This CDR3 spans 16 amino acids. The V and J ends lost 0 bases and 3 bases respectively, with 14 bases between them. Per germline, CDR1 MNHEY and CDR2 SVGAGI. Here the CDR3 DNA reads TGTGCCAGCAGTTACTCAGGACTCCTCGAGGAAGAGACCCAGTACTTC. It codes for CASSYSGLLEEETQYF.

The chain combines TRBV5-5 with TRBJ2-7; the D is unclear. CDR3 length: 15 residues. Germline-derived CDR1 and CDR2 are SGHKS and YYEKEE (reference sequence). Trimming removed 0 bases from V and 0 bases from J, with 10 bases in between. Written as DNA, the CDR3 is TGTGCCAGCAGCTTGGTTACTGCTGTCTCCTACGAGCAGTACTTC. This sequence encodes CASSLVTAVSYEQYF.

The gene calls are TRBV12-5 and TRBJ2-2, with a weak D call TRBD1 (6 bases). The CDR3 runs 14 residues. Germline loops: CDR1 LGHNT, CDR2 FRNRAP. V lost 6 bases to trimming and J lost 3 bases, with 11 bases between them. The CDR3, as DNA: TGTGCTAGTGGACCCGGACAGTACACCGGGGAGCTGTTTTTT. Translating gives CASGPGQYTGELFF. Drawing the rest from reference TRBV12-5 and TRBJ2-2, the complete variable domain is DARVTQTPRHKVTEMGQEVTMRCQPILGHNTVFWYRQTMMQGLELLAYFRNRAPLDDSGMPKDRFSAEMPDATLATLKIQPSEPRDSAVYFCASGPGQYTGELFFGEGSRLTVL.

As DNA, the CDR3 is TGCGCCAGCAGCTCGGGACAGGGGTCGTACTATGGCTACACCTTC. Translating it yields CASSSGQGSYYGYTF. The chain uses TRBV5-1 and TRBJ1-2, with TRBD1 matching over 10 bases. V was pared by 3 bases and J by 3 bases, with 5 bases of the junction left unmatched. CDR3 length: 15 residues. Germline CDR1 is SGHRS and CDR2 is YFSETQ.

This rearrangement joins TRBV6-5 to TRBJ2-7, with TRBD1 identical over 9 bases. The length of the CDR3 is 15 residues. V was clipped by 6 bases and J by 5 bases; unmatched bases: 11. The germline gives CDR1 MNHEY, CDR2 SVGAGI. CDR3 sequence: CASSQTGTGYDEQYF. The CDR3 DNA is TGTGCCAGCAGCCAAACCGGGACAGGGTACGACGAGCAGTACTTC.

The chain has TRBV18 and TRBJ1-1, with a weak D call TRBD1 (5 bases). Germline lookup yields CDR1 KGHSH and CDR2 LQKENI. The CDR3 covers 15 residues. With 5 bases removed from V and 0 bases from J, the gap between germline ends came to 13 bases. The CDR3 loop is CASSTGQDMNTEAFF. In DNA form, the CDR3 reads TGTGCCAGCTCAACGGGCCAGGACATGAACACTGAAGCTTTCTTT.

V usage is TRBV4-1 and J usage is TRBJ2-3; TRBD2 aligns across 13 bases. The J segment lost 2 bases and the V segment lost 0 bases, leaving 5 bases of the junction unmatched. Germline V lookup: CDR1 MGHRA, CDR2 YSYEKL. The CDR3 is made up of 18 amino acids. The chain's CDR3 is CASSQETSGGGTTDTQYF. Written as DNA, the CDR3 is TGCGCCAGCAGCCAAGAAACTAGCGGGGGGGGAACCACAGATACGCAGTATTTT.

The gene calls are TRBV7-6 and TRBJ2-5, with TRBD1 matching 7 bases. Trimming at V came to 2 bases and at J to 4 bases, leaving 10 bases not matched to a gene. There are 16 residues in the CDR3. From germline, CDR1 is SGHVS and CDR2 FNYEAQ. The CDR3 loop is CASSLSSQGVSETQYF. The CDR3 region has the DNA TGTGCCAGCAGCTTATCGAGCCAGGGGGTATCAGAGACCCAGTACTTC.

This clone was found once. J is TRBJ2-5 and V is TRBV5-1; 9 bases fit TRBD1. The CDR3 is 15 amino acids. V shed 5 bases, J shed 9 bases, and the junction held 14 bases outside the gene matches. Germline loops: CDR1 SGHRS, CDR2 YFSETQ. In DNA, the CDR3 is TGCGCCAGCAGTCGGGACAGGGCCCATCTGGGGGCCCAGTACTTC. It specifies CASSRDRAHLGAQYF.

This clone was counted only a few times. The chain recombines TRBV5-1 with TRBJ1-5; D is unresolved. The CDR3 contains 14 residues. The V gene's germline CDR1 is SGHRS and CDR2 YFSETQ. V shed 0 bases and J shed 6 bases, with 10 bases lying between them. CDR3 sequence reads: CASSLEAGSQPQHF. The CDR3 nucleotides are TGCGCCAGCAGCTTGGAGGCAGGTTCTCAGCCCCAGCATTTT.

V usage is TRBV12-5 and J usage is TRBJ1-5; D is unclear. The CDR3 length is 13 residues. The V end lost 3 bases, the J end lost 5 bases, and 8 bases lay between the germline ends. The V gene's germline CDR1 is LGHNT and CDR2 FRNRAP. CDR3 sequence: CASGFERYQPQHF. The CDR3 coding sequence is TGTGCTAGTGGTTTTGAGCGCTATCAGCCCCAGCATTTT.